What follows are 20 T cell receptor beta chains derived from one specimen sequenced in a study of metastatic and nonmetastatic thyroid tumors. TCRdb re-called the PCR reads with MiXCR. The table shows approximately 24,000 clones, with around a fifth occurring only once. Nobody among the patients had been given any treatment before thyroid surgery. What was sequenced was blood. The source of these receptors is a male donor with papillary thyroid cancer or a benign thyroid nodule (not recorded which). Some clones in this sample may be carry-over from other donors' samples.

The table lists this clone with many counts. The chain combines TRBV7-2 with TRBJ1-2; D is undetermined. There are 13 residues in the CDR3. V was pared by 5 bases and J by 4 bases, with 11 bases between. Germline-derived CDR1 and CDR2 are SGHTA and FQGNSA. As DNA, the CDR3 is TGTGCCAGCAGCCGACGGGATGGCTATGGCTACACCTTC. Encoded protein: CASSRRDGYGYTF.

This clone was seen repeatedly, ten times or more. V usage is TRBV20-1 and J usage is TRBJ1-1; a weak D match, TRBD1 (6 bases). V was cut by 0 bases and J by 0 bases, with 8 bases left in between. Germline assignment: CDR1 DFQATT and CDR2 SNEGSKA (reference sequence). The CDR3 covers 14 residues. CDR3 DNA: TGCAGTGCTAGAGAAGGGGGTTTGAACACTGAAGCTTTCTTT. Translated: CSAREGGLNTEAFF.

This clone has ten or more counts. The chain recombines TRBV30 with TRBJ2-1, with D unclear. Trimming shortened V by 5 bases and J by 3 bases, and 8 bases separated the two germline ends. The CDR3 extends over 12 amino acids. Looked up from germline, CDR1 is GTSNPN and CDR2 is SVGIG (reference sequence). The CDR3 DNA reads TGTGCCTGGTCGGACGGCTACAATGAGCAGTTCTTC. Its protein is CAWSDGYNEQFF. The variable domain in full, completed from reference TRBV30 and TRBJ2-1, reads SQTIHQWPATLVQPVGSPLSLECTVEGTSNPNLYWYRQAAGRGLQLLFYSVGIGQISSEVPQNLSASRPQDRQFILSSKKLLLSDSGFYLCAWSDGYNEQFFGPGTRLTVL.

As regards this clone: The CDR3 does not close with the conserved phenylalanine or tryptophan, likely indicating a read error. The DNA is omitted, as the CDR3 cannot be located on it reliably, and the CDR3 follows TCRdb's listing. V is TRBV6-2 or TRBV6-3 and J is TRBJ1-1; the D call of TRBD1 is as the table states it, not checked on the DNA. Per germline, CDR1 MNHEY and CDR2 SVGEGT. A total of 14 residues make up the CDR3, ends included. CDR3 protein: CASDNPGQGWMALL.

This clone was seen many times. The CDR3 is CSAAGTGLGTDTQYF. CDR3 in DNA: TGCAGTGCTGCCGGGACAGGGTTAGGCACAGATACGCAGTATTTT. The chain combines TRBV20-1 with TRBJ2-3; 9 bases agree with TRBD1. The germline V gene has CDR1 DFQATT and CDR2 SNEGSKA (reference sequence). With 5 bases clipped from V and 1 base from J, the junction kept 7 bases outside the gene matches. The CDR3 covers 15 residues.

This clone was found a few times. The chain uses TRBV9 and TRBJ1-1; 10 nucleotides line up with TRBD1. The germline CDR1 and CDR2 sequences are SGDLS and YYNGEE. The junction had 5 bases not matched to a gene; V was cut back by 5 bases and J by 4 bases. This CDR3 is built from 14 residues. CDR3 nucleotide sequence: TGTGCCAGCAGTAGACAGGGGGCCGGCACTGAAGCTTTCTTT. This codes for CASSRQGAGTEAFF. Looking up the rest from reference TRBV9 and TRBJ1-1 gives the full variable domain: DSGVTQTPKHLITATGQRVTLRCSPRSGDLSVYWYQQSLDQGLQFLIQYYNGEERAKGNILERFSAQQFPDLHSELNLSSLELGDSALYFCASSRQGAGTEAFFGQGTRLTVV.

Ten or more counts support this clone. The chain employs TRBV15 and TRBJ1-5, with 7 nucleotides matching TRBD1. The CDR3 runs to 16 residues. From germline, CDR1 is LNHNV and CDR2 YYDKDF (reference sequence). Losses at the gene ends were 3 bases for V and 5 bases for J; bases not matched to a gene: 10. The CDR3 sequence is CATSRGDREADQPQHF. CDR3 nucleotides: TGTGCCACCAGCAGGGGTGACAGGGAGGCGGATCAGCCCCAGCATTTT.

This clone was counted a single time. J is TRBJ2-3 and V is TRBV5-1; 12 nucleotides match TRBD2. There are 17 residues in the CDR3. The ends lost 0 bases at V and 6 bases at J; junction bases unmatched: 8. In germline, CDR1 is SGHRS, CDR2 YFSETQ. The CDR3 DNA reads TGCGCCAGCAGCTTGGCGGCTAGCGGGAGGGCCGCGGATACGCAGTATTTT. Translation: CASSLAASGRAADTQYF.

This clone was detected many times. The chain combines TRBV6-2 or TRBV6-3 with TRBJ2-7, with a weak D call TRBD1 (6 bases). Trimming shortened V by 6 bases and J by 4 bases, and 13 bases separated the two germline ends. Germline lookup yields CDR1 MNHEY and CDR2 SVGEGT. There are 13 residues in the CDR3. CDR3 coding DNA: TGTGCCAGCAGCCCGGGACACTCTTACGAGCAGTACTTC. Its protein product is CASSPGHSYEQYF.

In its sample, this clone was seen many times. The chain employs TRBV6-1 and TRBJ2-2; the D gene could be TRBD1 or TRBD2 (6 bases each). V was shortened by 5 bases and J by 5 bases, with 15 bases between the two germline ends. This CDR3 has 15 residues. The germline CDR1 and CDR2 sequences are MNHNS and SASEGT. CDR3 amino acids: CASSPLGGSTGELFF. For the CDR3, the DNA is TGTGCCAGCAGTCCCCTCGGGGGCAGTACCGGGGAGCTGTTTTTT.

The chain couples TRBV5-1 to TRBJ2-7; the match to TRBD1 covers 8 bases. The CDR3 length is 14 residues. CDR1 SGHRS and CDR2 YFSETQ come from the germline V gene. The CDR3 region is CSSSFQGAGYEQYF. For the CDR3, the DNA is TGCTCGAGCAGCTTTCAGGGGGCGGGCTACGAGCAGTACTTC.

J is TRBJ2-1 and V is TRBV6-5; 11 nucleotides line up with TRBD2. The V segment lost 3 bases and the J segment 7 bases; nucleotides outside the gene matches: 5. From germline, CDR1 is MNHEY and CDR2 SVGAGI. The CDR3 has 15 residues. The CDR3 protein is CASSYGTSGGNEQFF. CDR3 in DNA: TGTGCCAGCAGTTATGGGACTAGCGGCGGGAATGAGCAGTTCTTC.

This clone was recorded many times. The chain recombines TRBV25-1 with TRBJ1-1, with a weak D call TRBD1 (6 bases). The V end was cut by 5 bases, the J end by 6 bases, with 13 bases between. The CDR3 is made up of 13 amino acids. The germline CDR1 and CDR2 sequences are MGHDK and SYGVNS. CDR3 loop: CASSSRGAAEAFF. The DNA of the CDR3 is TGTGCCAGCAGTAGTAGGGGGGCGGCTGAAGCTTTCTTT.

In this sample, this clone turned up many times. The rearrangement joins TRBV11-3 to TRBJ1-6; TRBD1 agrees at 7 bases. V dropped 6 bases and J dropped 6; count of bases not matched to a gene: 5. There are 14 residues in the CDR3. Germline assignment: CDR1 SGHNT and CDR2 YENEEA. The CDR3 is CASRMGQTNSPLHF. In DNA form, the CDR3 reads TGTGCCAGCAGGATGGGACAGACTAATTCACCCCTCCACTTT.

This clone was seen many times. The CDR3 reads CASSFLPGTGFREQYF. The CDR3, as DNA: TGTGCCAGCAGCTTTCTCCCCGGGACAGGGTTCCGCGAGCAGTACTTC. This chain links TRBV28 with TRBJ2-7; TRBD1 aligns across 9 bases. The germline CDR1 and CDR2 sequences are MDHEN and SYDVKM. J was trimmed by 6 bases and V by 6 bases; bases with no gene match: 15. The CDR3 is made up of 16 amino acids.

This clone was picked up many times. This chain links TRBV4-1 with TRBJ1-5, with 7 nucleotides matching TRBD1. Unmatched junction bases numbered 8, after V lost 3 bases and J lost 3 bases. CDR3 length: 16 residues. The V gene's germline CDR1 is MGHRA and CDR2 YSYEKL. The CDR3 is CASSQSTGANNQPQHF. The CDR3 DNA reads as TGCGCCAGCAGCCAGTCTACAGGGGCCAACAATCAGCCCCAGCATTTT.

This clone was seen a handful of times. A read error may explain this, as a much larger clone is one base away. This CDR3 is also generated by other DNA sequences in the sample. The chain has TRBV2 and TRBJ2-3; D is perhaps TRBD1 or TRBD2 (7 bases each). This CDR3 is 14 amino acids long. Trimming removed 2 bases from V and 6 bases from J, with 12 bases in between. Germline lookup yields CDR1 SNHLY and CDR2 FYNNEI. CDR3 residues: CASSEPGGGDTQYF. The CDR3 coding sequence is TGTGCCAGCAGTGAACCAGGGGGGGGTGATACGCAGTATTTT.

This clone occurred many times. J is TRBJ2-5 and V is TRBV7-6, with a weak D call TRBD2 (5 bases). Germline CDR1 reads SGHVS; CDR2 reads FNYEAQ. The CDR3 loop spans 11 amino acids. V shed 8 bases and J shed 5 bases, with 9 bases lying between them. CDR3 region: CASSSGETQYF. DNA for the CDR3: TGTGCCAGCTCCTCGGGGGAGACCCAGTACTTC.

This clone has ten or more counts. V gene TRBV3-1 combines with J gene TRBJ1-2; 7 nucleotides align to TRBD1. The germline V gene has CDR1 LGHDT and CDR2 YNNKEL (reference sequence). V trimming: 5 bases; J trimming: 2 bases; junction bases outside the gene matches: 8. The length of the CDR3 is 15 residues. As DNA, the CDR3 is TGTGCCAGCAGCTTTTTAGACAGGGTCAACTATGGCTACACCTTC. Translation: CASSFLDRVNYGYTF.

This clone was recorded many times. The rearrangement uses TRBV19 and TRBJ1-1; TRBD1 matches 8 bases. Germline values: CDR1 LNHDA, CDR2 SQIVND (reference sequence). The V segment lost 5 bases and the J segment 7 bases; nucleotides outside the gene matches: 3. CDR3 size: 12 residues. CDR3 amino acids: CASSSTGVEAFF. DNA of the CDR3: TGTGCCAGTAGTTCGACAGGGGTTGAAGCTTTCTTT.